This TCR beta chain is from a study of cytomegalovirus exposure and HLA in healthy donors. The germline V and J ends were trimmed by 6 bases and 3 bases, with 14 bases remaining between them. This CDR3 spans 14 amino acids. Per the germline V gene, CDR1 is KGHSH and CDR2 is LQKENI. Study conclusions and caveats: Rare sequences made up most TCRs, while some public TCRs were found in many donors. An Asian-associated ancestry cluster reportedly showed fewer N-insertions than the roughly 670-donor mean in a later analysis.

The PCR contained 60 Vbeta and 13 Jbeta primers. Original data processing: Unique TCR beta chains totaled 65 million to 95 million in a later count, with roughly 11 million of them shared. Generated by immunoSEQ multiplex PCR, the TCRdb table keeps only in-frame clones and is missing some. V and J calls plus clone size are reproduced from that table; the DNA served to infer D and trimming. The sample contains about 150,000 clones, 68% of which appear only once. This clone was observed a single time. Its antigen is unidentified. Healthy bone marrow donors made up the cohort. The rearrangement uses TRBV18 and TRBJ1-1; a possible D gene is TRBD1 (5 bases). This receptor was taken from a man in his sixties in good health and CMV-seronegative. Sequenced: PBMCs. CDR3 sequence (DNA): TGTGCCAGCTCCCGTCGGGGGTCGGACACTGAAGCTTTCTTT. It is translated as CASSRRGSDTEAFF.